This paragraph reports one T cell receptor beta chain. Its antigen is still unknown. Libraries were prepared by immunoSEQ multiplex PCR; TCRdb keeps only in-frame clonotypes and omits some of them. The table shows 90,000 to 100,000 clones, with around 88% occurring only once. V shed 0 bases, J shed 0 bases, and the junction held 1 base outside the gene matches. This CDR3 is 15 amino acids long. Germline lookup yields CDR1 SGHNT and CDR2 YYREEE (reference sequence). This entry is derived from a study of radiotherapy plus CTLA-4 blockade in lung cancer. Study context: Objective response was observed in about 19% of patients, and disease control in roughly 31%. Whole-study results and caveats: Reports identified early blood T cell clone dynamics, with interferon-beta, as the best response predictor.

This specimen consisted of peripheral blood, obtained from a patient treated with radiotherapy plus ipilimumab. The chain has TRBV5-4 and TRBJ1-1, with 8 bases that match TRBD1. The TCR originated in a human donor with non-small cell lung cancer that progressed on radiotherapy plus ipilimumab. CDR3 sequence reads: CASSLEGQVNTEAFF. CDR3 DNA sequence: TGTGCCAGCAGCTTGGAGGGACAGGTGAACACTGAAGCTTTCTTT.